This T cell receptor beta chain was captured by sequencing in a study of blood T cells in healthy people across ages. PCR was performed a second time for roughly 7 to 12 cycles using a sample-barcoded 5' primer and a J-beta primer mix. TCRdb reprocessed the 5' RACE reads with MiXCR, giving one entry per CDR3 protein. The data contain 1.5 million to 2 million distinct CDR3 sequences, roughly 27% of them singletons. Germline CDR1 reads SGHRS; CDR2 reads YFSETQ. There are 17 residues in the CDR3. Between the trimmed V and J ends, which lost 1 base and 4 bases, there was a span of 21 bases. The rearrangement uses TRBV5-1 and TRBJ2-7, with D perhaps being TRBD1 or TRBD2 (6 bases each). Specimen: blood. This sequence was found in a woman aged 30 to 39 in good health. The CDR3 here is CASSLLGDSGTTYEQYF. The CDR3 DNA reads TGCGCCAGCAGCTTGTTGGGGGACTCCGGGACAACATACGAGCAGTACTTC.